Listed below are T cell receptor beta chains from one sample, sequenced in a study of blood T cell repertoires in COVID-19. Sequenced by immunoSEQ multiplex PCR; TCRdb stores in-frame clones only, minus some. The sample carries about 220,000 clones, over 75% recorded once. Sequenced material: peripheral blood. The receptors come from a human donor in a cohort sampled during active COVID-19. CDR3s include the opening cysteine and the closing phenylalanine or tryptophan. D genes are given only for firm matches. For some rows the clone size is stated as once, few or many, or as a class when expanded; others skip it.

v_call	d_call	clone_size	j_call	cdr3_aa	cdr3_nt
TRBV28	TRBD2	-	TRBJ2-5	CASSSLAGRQETQYF	TGTGCCAGCAGTTCCCTAGCGGGGCGCCAAGAGACCCAGTACTTC
TRBV30	TRBD1	-	TRBJ2-7	CAWSRDSSYEQYF	TGTGCCTGGAGTCGGGACAGCTCCTACGAGCAGTACTTC
TRBV3-1/TRBV3-2	-	-	TRBJ1-4	CASSQDLGLSNEKLFF	TGTGCCAGCAGCCAAGATCTGGGGCTGTCTAATGAAAAACTGTTTTTT
TRBV28	TRBD2	-	TRBJ2-5	CASSLWASGSPETQYF	TGTGCCAGCAGTTTATGGGCTAGCGGGAGCCCAGAGACCCAGTACTTC
TRBV28	-	-	TRBJ2-3	CASSSTEASTDTQYF	TGTGCCAGCAGTTCTACGGAGGCTAGCACAGATACGCAGTATTTT
TRBV3-1/TRBV3-2	TRBD2	-	TRBJ2-1	CASSHPESSGDLLPSYNEQFF	TGTGCCAGCAGCCACCCCGAGTCGAGCGGGGATCTCTTACCCTCCTACAATGAGCAGTTCTTC
TRBV5-4	-	once	TRBJ2-7	CASSSPSGTLYEQYF	TGTGCCAGCAGCTCCCCTTCCGGGACACTCTACGAGCAGTACTTC
TRBV14	-	-	TRBJ1-1	CASSQEGREDTEAFF	TGTGCCAGCAGCCAAGAAGGCAGGGAAGACACTGAAGCTTTCTTT
TRBV24-1	TRBD1	-	TRBJ1-1	CATSDSGGGHTEAFF	TGTGCCACCAGTGATTCAGGGGGTGGTCACACTGAAGCTTTCTTT
TRBV28	TRBD1	many	TRBJ1-5	CASSLGTGISQPQHF	TGTGCCAGCTCCCTGGGGACAGGTATTTCTCAGCCCCAGCATTTT
TRBV30	TRBD2	-	TRBJ2-2	CAWSSIAGGLTGELFF	TGTGCCTGGAGTTCTATAGCGGGGGGACTAACCGGGGAGCTGTTTTTT
TRBV25-1	TRBD2	-	TRBJ2-1	CASSENSGSSYNEQFF	TGTGCCAGCAGTGAAAATAGCGGGAGCTCCTACAATGAGCAGTTCTTC
TRBV5-6	-	-	TRBJ1-3	CASSPDSGNTIYF	TGTGCCAGCAGCCCAGATTCTGGAAACACCATATATTTT
TRBV7-2	TRBD1	few	TRBJ2-7	CASSVGQNYEQYF	TGTGCCAGCAGCGTGGGACAGAACTACGAGCAGTACTTC
TRBV6-5	-	-	TRBJ1-1	CASSGGGLNTEAFF	TGTGCCAGCAGCGGCGGGGGCCTGAACACTGAAGCTTTCTTT
TRBV9	TRBD1	once	TRBJ1-3	CASSPRTGENTIYF	TGTGCCAGCAGCCCCCGGACAGGGGAGAACACCATATATTTT
TRBV5-6	-	once	TRBJ2-5	CASSSGQPQETQYF	TGTGCCAGCAGCTCAGGTCAACCGCAGGAGACCCAGTACTTC
TRBV7-9	TRBD1	-	TRBJ2-7	CASSPWTGFDEQYF	TGTGCCAGCAGCCCTTGGACAGGGTTCGACGAGCAGTACTTC
TRBV24-1	-	few	TRBJ1-5	CATSAQAGWEPQHF	TGTGCCACCAGTGCCCAAGCGGGGTGGGAGCCCCAGCATTTT
TRBV7-9	TRBD2	few	TRBJ2-2	CASSPQTSGSGELFF	TGTGCCAGCAGCCCACAGACTAGCGGGAGTGGGGAGCTGTTTTTT
TRBV9	-	-	TRBJ1-1	CASSVARGGDTEAFF	TGTGCCAGCAGCGTAGCTAGGGGTGGGGACACTGAAGCTTTCTTT
TRBV5-4	TRBD1	-	TRBJ2-6	CASRRQGAGANVLTF	TGTGCCAGCAGACGACAGGGGGCTGGGGCCAACGTCCTGACTTTC
TRBV3-1/TRBV3-2	-	-	TRBJ1-1	CASSQVEGGEAFF	TGTGCCAGCAGCCAAGTCGAAGGCGGGGAAGCTTTCTTT
TRBV5-4	-	-	TRBJ1-2	CASSFTGSVGAGYTF	TGTGCCAGCAGCTTCACAGGGAGCGTAGGCGCTGGCTACACCTTC
TRBV2	-	-	TRBJ2-3	CASSAEATDTQYF	TGTGCCAGCAGTGCTGAAGCCACAGATACGCAGTATTTT
TRBV5-1	-	-	TRBJ2-5	CASSLGAPQETQYF	TGCGCCAGCAGCTTGGGGGCCCCCCAAGAGACCCAGTACTTC
TRBV28	TRBD1	-	TRBJ2-7	CASRGGTGNYEQYF	TGTGCCAGCAGGGGGGGGACAGGGAACTACGAGCAGTACTTC
TRBV6-5	-	-	TRBJ2-1	CASKGGHEQFF	TGTGCCAGCAAGGGGGGGCATGAGCAGTTCTTC
TRBV18	TRBD1	few	TRBJ2-1	CASSPAGNPGQSYNEQFF	TGTGCCAGCTCACCGGCCGGAAACCCGGGACAGAGTTACAATGAGCAGTTCTTC
TRBV18	TRBD2	once	TRBJ2-5	CASSPGLAGETQYF	TGTGCCAGCTCTCCGGGACTAGCCGGGGAGACCCAGTACTTC
TRBV29-1	TRBD1	-	TRBJ1-2	CSVEAGTGYGYTF	TGCAGCGTTGAAGCCGGGACAGGATATGGCTACACCTTC
TRBV9	-	few	TRBJ2-1	CASSASFEQFF	TGTGCCAGCAGCGCTAGTTTTGAGCAGTTCTTC
TRBV4-2	-	once	TRBJ2-7	CASSQAVGAGAEQYF	TGTGCCAGCAGCCAAGCTGTAGGGGCAGGGGCCGAGCAGTACTTC
TRBV9	TRBD2	-	TRBJ2-3	CASSVGGTYTDTQYF	TGTGCCAGCAGCGTCGGGGGGACTTACACGGATACGCAGTATTTT
TRBV15	-	-	TRBJ1-3	CATSRVRGSGNTIYF	TGTGCCACCAGCAGAGTTAGGGGCTCTGGAAACACCATATATTTT